One TCR beta chain is described in this entry. TCRdb's table, derived via immunoSEQ multiplex PCR, lists solely in-frame clones and lacks some. The data show roughly 240,000 clones, around 82% seen once. This sample is part of a study of blood T cell repertoires in COVID-19. This CDR3 has 18 amino acids. Germline V gene data show CDR1 as SGHNT and CDR2 as YYREEE (reference sequence). The J segment lost 1 base and the V segment lost 0 bases, leaving 7 bases of the junction unmatched. The source material was PBMCs or T cells enriched from blood (not recorded which). The chain couples TRBV5-4 to TRBJ2-2; 9 nucleotides align to TRBD2. The sequence was collected from a woman between 35 and 50 years old who had been exposed to COVID-19. The CDR3 DNA is TGTGCCAGCAGCTTGGGTCTTCCTAGCGGGGTGAACACCGGGGAGCTGTTTTTT. It encodes CASSLGLPSGVNTGELFF.